The clone carrying this TCR beta chain was recorded a few times. Its cognate antigen is unknown. From germline, CDR1 is LGHNA and CDR2 YNFKEQ. CDR3 length equals 13 residues. V was shortened by 4 bases and J by 1 base, with 8 bases between the two germline ends. TCRdb passed the 5' RACE reads through MiXCR, listing each CDR3 protein once. The table has a few hundred thousand distinct CDR3 sequences, roughly 18% seen once. The data stem from a study of CD8 T cells in ankylosing spondylitis. Study-wide findings and caveats: Prior literature has documented some motif variants in synovial fluid and blood from reactive arthritis. Typical of ankylosing spondylitis blood, it appeared, was a TCR beta motif of roughly eight highly homologous variants.

The specimen sequenced was blood, either unsorted or a sorted T cell fraction (not recorded which). The rearrangement joins TRBV4-2 to TRBJ2-7; D call uncertain. The clonotype originates from a male donor with ankylosing spondylitis. CDR3 in amino acids: CASSPTESYEQYF. The CDR3 coding sequence is TGTGCCAGCAGCCCAACTGAGTCCTACGAGCAGTACTTC.